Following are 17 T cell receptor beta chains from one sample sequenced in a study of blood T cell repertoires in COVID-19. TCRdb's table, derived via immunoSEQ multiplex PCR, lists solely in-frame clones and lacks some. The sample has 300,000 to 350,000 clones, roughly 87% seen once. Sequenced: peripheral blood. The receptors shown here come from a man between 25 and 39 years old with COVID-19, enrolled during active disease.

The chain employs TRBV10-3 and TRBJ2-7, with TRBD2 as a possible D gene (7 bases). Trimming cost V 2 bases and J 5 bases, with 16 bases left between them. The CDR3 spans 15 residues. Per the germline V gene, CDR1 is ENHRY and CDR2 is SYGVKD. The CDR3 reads CAISEQAGASDEQYF. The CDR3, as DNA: TGTGCCATCAGTGAGCAGGCGGGGGCCTCTGACGAGCAGTACTTC.

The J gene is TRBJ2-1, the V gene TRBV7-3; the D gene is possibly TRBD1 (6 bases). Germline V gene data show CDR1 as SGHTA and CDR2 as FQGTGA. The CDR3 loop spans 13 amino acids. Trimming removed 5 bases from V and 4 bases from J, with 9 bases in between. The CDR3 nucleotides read TGTGCCAGCAGCGAGGACAGATACAATGAGCAGTTCTTC. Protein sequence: CASSEDRYNEQFF.

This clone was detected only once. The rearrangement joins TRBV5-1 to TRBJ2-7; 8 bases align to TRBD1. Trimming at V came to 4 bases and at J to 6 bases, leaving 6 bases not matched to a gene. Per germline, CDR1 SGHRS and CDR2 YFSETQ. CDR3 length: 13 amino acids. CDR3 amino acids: CASSGEQGGEQYF. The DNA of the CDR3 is TGCGCCAGCAGCGGGGAACAGGGGGGCGAGCAGTACTTC.

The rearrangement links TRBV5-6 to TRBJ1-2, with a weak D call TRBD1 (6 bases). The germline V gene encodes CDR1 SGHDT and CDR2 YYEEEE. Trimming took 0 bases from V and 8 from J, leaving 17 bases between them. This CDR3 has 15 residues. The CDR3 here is CASSLGFGVGAGYTF. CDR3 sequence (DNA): TGTGCCAGCAGCTTGGGATTTGGCGTGGGGGCAGGCTACACCTTC.

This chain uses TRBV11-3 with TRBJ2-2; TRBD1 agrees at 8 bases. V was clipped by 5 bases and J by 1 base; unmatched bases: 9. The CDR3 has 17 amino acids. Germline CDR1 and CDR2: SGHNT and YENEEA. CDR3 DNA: TGTGCCAGCAGCCCCCCCCGCGGGACAGGGAACACCGGGGAGCTGTTTTTT. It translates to CASSPPRGTGNTGELFF.

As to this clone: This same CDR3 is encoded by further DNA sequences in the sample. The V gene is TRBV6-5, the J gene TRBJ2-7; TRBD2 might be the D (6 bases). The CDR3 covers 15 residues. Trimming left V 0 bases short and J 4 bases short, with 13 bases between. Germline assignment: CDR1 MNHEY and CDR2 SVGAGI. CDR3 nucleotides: TGTGCCAGCAGTTACTCGATCGGGGGAGGTTACGAGCAGTACTTC. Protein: CASSYSIGGGYEQYF.

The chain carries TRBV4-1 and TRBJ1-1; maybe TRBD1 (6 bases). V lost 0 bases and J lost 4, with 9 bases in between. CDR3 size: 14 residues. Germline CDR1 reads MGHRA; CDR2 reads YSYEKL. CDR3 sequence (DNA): TGCGCCAGCAGCCAAGATAGAGGGGGCACTGAAGCTTTCTTT. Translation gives CASSQDRGGTEAFF.

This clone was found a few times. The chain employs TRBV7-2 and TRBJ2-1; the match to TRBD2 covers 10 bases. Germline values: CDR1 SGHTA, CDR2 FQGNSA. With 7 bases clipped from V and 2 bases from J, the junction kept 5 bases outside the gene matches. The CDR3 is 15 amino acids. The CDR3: CASKRGLAAYNEQFF. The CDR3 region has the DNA TGTGCCAGCAAGAGAGGACTAGCGGCCTACAATGAGCAGTTCTTC.

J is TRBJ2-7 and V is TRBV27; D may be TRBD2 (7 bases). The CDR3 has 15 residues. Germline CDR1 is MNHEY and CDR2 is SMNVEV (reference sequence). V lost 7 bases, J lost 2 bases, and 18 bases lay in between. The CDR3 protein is CASTLGASGAYEQYF. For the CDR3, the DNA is TGTGCCAGCACCCTGGGGGCTAGCGGCGCCTACGAGCAGTACTTC.

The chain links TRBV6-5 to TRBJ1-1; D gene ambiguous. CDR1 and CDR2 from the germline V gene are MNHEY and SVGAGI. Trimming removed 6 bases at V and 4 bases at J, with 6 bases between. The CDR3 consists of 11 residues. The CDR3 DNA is TGTGCCAGCAGACAGAGCACTGAAGCTTTCTTT. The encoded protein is CASRQSTEAFF.

The chain's CDR3 is CASSMTGGNYEPQHF. In DNA, the CDR3 is TGCGCCAGCAGCATGACAGGGGGCAACTACGAGCCCCAGCATTTT. The chain employs TRBV4-1 and TRBJ1-5; 10 bases map to TRBD1. CDR1 MGHRA and CDR2 YSYEKL come from the germline V gene. The trim removed 5 bases at V and 8 bases at J, leaving 9 bases unmatched. This CDR3 contains 15 residues.

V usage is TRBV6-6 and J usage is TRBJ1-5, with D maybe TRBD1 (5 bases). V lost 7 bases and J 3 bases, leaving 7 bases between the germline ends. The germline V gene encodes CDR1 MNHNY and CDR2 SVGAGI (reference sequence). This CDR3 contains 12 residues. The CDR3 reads CASTGNNQPQHF. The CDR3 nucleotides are TGTGCCAGCACAGGGAACAATCAGCCCCAGCATTTT.

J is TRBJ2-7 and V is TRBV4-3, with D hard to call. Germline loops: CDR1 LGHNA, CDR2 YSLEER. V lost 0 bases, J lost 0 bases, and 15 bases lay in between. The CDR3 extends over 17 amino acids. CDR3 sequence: CASSQDRSMRTSYEQYF. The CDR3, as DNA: TGCGCCAGCAGCCAAGACCGATCTATGAGAACCTCCTACGAGCAGTACTTC.

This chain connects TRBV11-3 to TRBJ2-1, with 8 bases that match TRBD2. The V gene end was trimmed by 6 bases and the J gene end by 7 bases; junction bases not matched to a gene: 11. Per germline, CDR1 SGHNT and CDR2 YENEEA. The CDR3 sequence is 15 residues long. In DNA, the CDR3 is TGTGCCAGCAGTCCGGGACTAGGCCGCTCTAATGAGCAGTTCTTC. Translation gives CASSPGLGRSNEQFF.

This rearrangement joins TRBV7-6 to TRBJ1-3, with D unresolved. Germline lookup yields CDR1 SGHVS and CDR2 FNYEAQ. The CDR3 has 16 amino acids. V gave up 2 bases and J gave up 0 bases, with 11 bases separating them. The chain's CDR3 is CASSLYPGFSGNTIYF. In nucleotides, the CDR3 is TGTGCCAGCAGCTTATATCCAGGCTTCTCTGGAAACACCATATATTTT.

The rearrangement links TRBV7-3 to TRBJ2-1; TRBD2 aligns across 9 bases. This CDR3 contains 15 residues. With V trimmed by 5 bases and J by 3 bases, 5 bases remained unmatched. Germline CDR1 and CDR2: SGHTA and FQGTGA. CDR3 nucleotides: TGTGCCAGCAGCCCCATAGCGGGAGACTACAATGAGCAGTTCTTC. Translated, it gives CASSPIAGDYNEQFF.

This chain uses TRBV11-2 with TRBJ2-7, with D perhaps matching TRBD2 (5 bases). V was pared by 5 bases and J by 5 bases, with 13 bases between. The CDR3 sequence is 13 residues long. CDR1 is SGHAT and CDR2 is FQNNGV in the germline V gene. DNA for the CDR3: TGTGCCAGCAGCCCGATCCGGGGAGACGAGCAGTACTTC. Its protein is CASSPIRGDEQYF.